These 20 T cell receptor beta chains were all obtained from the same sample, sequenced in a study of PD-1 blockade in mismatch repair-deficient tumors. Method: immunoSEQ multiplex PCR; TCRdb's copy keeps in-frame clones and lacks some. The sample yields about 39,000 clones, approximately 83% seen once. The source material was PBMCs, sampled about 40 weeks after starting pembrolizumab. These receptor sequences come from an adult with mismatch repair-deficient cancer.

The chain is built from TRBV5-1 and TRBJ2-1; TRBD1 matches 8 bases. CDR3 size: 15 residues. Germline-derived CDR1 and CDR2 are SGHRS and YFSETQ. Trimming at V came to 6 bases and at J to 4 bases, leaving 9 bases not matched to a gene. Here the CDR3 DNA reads TGCGCCAGCAAGTCTCCAGGGGGCGGATACAATGAGCAGTTCTTC. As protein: CASKSPGGGYNEQFF.

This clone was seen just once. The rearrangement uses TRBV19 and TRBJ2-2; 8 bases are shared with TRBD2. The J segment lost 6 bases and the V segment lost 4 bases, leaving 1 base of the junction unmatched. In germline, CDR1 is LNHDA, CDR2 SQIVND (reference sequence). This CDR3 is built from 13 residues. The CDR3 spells CASSTGGAGELFF. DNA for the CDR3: TGTGCCAGTAGTACCGGGGGGGCCGGGGAGCTGTTTTTT. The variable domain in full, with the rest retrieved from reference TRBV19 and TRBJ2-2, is DGGITQSPKYLFRKEGQNVTLSCEQNLNHDAMYWYRQDPGQGLRLIYYSQIVNDFQKGDIAEGYSVSREKKESFPLTVTSAQKNPTAFYLCASSTGGAGELFFGEGSRLTVL.

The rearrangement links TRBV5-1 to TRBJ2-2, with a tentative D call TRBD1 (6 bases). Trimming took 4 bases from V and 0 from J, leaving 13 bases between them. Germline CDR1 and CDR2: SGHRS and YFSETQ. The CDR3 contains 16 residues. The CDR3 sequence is CASSINRAANTGELFF. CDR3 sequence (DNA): TGCGCCAGCAGCATAAACAGGGCCGCGAACACCGGGGAGCTGTTTTTT.

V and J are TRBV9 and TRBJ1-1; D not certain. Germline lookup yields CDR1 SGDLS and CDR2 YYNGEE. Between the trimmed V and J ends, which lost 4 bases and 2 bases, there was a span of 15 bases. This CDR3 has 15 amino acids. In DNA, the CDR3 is TGTGCCAGCAGCCCCTACTCGGACTCCAACACTGAAGCTTTCTTT. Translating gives CASSPYSDSNTEAFF.

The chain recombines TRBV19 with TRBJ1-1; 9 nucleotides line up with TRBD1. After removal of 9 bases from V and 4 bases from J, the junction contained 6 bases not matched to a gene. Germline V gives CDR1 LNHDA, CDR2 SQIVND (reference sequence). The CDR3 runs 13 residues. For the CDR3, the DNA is TGTGCCAGCCAGGGACAGGGCCCCACTGAAGCTTTCTTT. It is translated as CASQGQGPTEAFF.

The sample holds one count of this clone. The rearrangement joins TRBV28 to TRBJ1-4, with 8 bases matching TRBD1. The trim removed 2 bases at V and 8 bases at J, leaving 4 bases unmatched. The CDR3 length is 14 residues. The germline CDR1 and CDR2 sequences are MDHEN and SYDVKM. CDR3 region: CASSLQGAEEKLFF. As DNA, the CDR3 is TGTGCCAGCAGTTTACAGGGGGCAGAGGAAAAACTGTTTTTT.

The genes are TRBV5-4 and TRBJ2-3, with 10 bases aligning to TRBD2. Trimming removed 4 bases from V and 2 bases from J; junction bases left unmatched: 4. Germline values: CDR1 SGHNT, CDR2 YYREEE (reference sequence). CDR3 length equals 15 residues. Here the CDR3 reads CASSTGTSVTDTQYF. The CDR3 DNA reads TGTGCCAGCAGCACCGGGACTAGCGTCACAGATACGCAGTATTTT. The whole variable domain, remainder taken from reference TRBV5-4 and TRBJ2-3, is ETGVTQSPTHLIKTRGQQVTLRCSSQSGHNTVSWYQQALGQGPQFIFQYYREEENGRGNFPPRFSGLQFPNYSSELNVNALELDDSALYLCASSTGTSVTDTQYFGPGTRLTVL.

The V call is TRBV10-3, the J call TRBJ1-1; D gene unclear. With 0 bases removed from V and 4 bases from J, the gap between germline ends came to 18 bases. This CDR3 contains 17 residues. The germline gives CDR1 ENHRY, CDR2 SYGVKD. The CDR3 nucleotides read TGTGCCATCAGTGAGTCAGGTAGGTGGGAGATCGGCACTGAAGCTTTCTTT. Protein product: CAISESGRWEIGTEAFF.

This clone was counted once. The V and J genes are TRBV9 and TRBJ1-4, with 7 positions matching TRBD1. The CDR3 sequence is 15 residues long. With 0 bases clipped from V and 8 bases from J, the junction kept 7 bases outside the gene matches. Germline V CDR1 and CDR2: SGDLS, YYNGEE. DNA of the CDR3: TGTGCCAGCAGCGTAGCTCCTCAACAGGGGGAAAAACTGTTTTTT. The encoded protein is CASSVAPQQGEKLFF. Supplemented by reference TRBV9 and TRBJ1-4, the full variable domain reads DSGVTQTPKHLITATGQRVTLRCSPRSGDLSVYWYQQSLDQGLQFLIQYYNGEERAKGNILERFSAQQFPDLHSELNLSSLELGDSALYFCASSVAPQQGEKLFFGSGTQLSVL.

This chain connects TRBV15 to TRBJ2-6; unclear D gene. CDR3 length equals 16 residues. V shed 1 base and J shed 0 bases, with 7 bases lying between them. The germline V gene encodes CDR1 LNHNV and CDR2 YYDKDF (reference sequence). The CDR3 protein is CATSRARGSGANVLTF. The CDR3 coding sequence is TGTGCCACCAGCAGAGCAAGAGGCTCTGGGGCCAACGTCCTGACTTTC.

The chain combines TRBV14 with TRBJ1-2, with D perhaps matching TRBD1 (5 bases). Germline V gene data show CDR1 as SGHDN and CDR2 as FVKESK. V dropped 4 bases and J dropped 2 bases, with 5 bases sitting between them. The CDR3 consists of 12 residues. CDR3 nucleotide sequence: TGTGCCAGCAGCCGACAGAACTATGGCTACACCTTC. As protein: CASSRQNYGYTF.

The DNA for the CDR3 is TGTGCCAGTAGCTGGCTAGCGGGGAGCTCCTACGAGCAGTACTTC. Its translation is CASSWLAGSSYEQYF. The chain carries TRBV19 and TRBJ2-7, with 9 bases identical to TRBD2. Germline V gene lookup returns CDR1 LNHDA and CDR2 SQIVND (reference sequence). V shed 6 bases and J 0 bases; nucleotides not matched to a gene: 6. This CDR3 has 15 residues.

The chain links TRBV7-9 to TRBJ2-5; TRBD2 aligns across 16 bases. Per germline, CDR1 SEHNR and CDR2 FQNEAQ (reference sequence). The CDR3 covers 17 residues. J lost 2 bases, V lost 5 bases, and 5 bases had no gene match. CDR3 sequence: CASSQGLAGGPQETQYF. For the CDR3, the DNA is TGTGCCAGCAGCCAGGGACTAGCGGGAGGGCCGCAAGAGACCCAGTACTTC.

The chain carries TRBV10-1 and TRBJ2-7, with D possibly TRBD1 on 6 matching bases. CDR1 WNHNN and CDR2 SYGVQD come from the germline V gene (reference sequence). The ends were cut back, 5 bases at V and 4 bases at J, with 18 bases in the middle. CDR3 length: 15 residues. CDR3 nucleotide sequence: TGCGCCAGCAGTAGAACAGGGTTCGGTGGGTACGAGCAGTACTTC. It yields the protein CASSRTGFGGYEQYF.

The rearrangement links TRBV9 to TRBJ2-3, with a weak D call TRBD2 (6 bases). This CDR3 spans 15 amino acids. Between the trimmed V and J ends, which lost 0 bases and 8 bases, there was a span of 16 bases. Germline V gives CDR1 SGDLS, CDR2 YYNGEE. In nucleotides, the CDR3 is TGTGCCAGCAGCGTAGAAGCGGGTTACACGGGTACGCAGTATTTT. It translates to CASSVEAGYTGTQYF.

This CDR3 is CASSDGGKLGTEAFF. As DNA, the CDR3 is TGTGCCAGTAGTGACGGAGGGAAGCTAGGAACTGAAGCTTTCTTT. The genes are TRBV19 and TRBJ1-1; D unresolved. The ends were cut back, 5 bases at V and 5 bases at J, with 18 bases in the middle. Germline values: CDR1 LNHDA, CDR2 SQIVND (reference sequence). The length of the CDR3 is 15 residues. Full variable domain (remainder filled in from reference TRBV19 and TRBJ1-1): DGGITQSPKYLFRKEGQNVTLSCEQNLNHDAMYWYRQDPGQGLRLIYYSQIVNDFQKGDIAEGYSVSREKKESFPLTVTSAQKNPTAFYLCASSDGGKLGTEAFFGQGTRLTVV.

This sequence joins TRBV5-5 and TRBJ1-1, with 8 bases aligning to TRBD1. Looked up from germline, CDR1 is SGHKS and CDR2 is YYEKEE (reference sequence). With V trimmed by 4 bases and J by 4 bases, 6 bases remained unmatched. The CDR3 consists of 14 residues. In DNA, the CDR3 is TGTGCCAGCAGCCAACACAGGGGGGCCACTGAAGCTTTCTTT. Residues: CASSQHRGATEAFF. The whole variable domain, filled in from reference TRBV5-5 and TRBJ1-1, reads DAGVTQSPTHLIKTRGQQVTLRCSPISGHKSVSWYQQVLGQGPQFIFQYYEKEERGRGNFPDRFSARQFPNYSSELNVNALLLGDSALYLCASSQHRGATEAFFGQGTRLTVV.

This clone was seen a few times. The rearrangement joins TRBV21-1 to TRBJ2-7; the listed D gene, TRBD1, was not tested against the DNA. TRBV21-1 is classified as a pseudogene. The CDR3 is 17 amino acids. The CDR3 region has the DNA TGTGCCAGCAGCAAGGATCGACAGGGAAAGGTAGGCTACGAGCAGTACTTC. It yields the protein CASSKDRQGKVGYEQYF.

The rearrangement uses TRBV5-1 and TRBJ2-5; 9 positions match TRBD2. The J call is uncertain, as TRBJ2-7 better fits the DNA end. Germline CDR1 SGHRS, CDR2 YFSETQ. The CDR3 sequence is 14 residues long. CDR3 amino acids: CASSNSGSLYEQYF. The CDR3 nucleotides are TGCGCCAGCAGCAATAGCGGGAGCCTCTACGAGCAGTACTTC.

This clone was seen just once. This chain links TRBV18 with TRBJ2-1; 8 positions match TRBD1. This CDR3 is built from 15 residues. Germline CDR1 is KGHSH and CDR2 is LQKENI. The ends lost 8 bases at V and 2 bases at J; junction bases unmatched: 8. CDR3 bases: TGTGCCAGCCACAGACAGGGGACCACCTACAATGAGCAGTTCTTC. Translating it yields CASHRQGTTYNEQFF.